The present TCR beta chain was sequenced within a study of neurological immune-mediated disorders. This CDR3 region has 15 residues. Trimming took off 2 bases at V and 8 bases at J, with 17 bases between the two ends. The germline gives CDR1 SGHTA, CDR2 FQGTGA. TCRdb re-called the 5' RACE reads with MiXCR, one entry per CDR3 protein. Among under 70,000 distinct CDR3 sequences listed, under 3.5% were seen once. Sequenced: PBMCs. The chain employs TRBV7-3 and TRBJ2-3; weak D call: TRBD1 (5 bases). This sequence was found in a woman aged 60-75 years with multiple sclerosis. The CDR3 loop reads CASSLAAGRLSTQYF. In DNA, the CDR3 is TGTGCCAGCAGCTTAGCGGCAGGGCGCTTAAGTACGCAGTATTTT. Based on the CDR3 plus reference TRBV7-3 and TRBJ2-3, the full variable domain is GAGVSQTPSNKVTEKGKYVELRCDPISGHTALYWYRQSLGQGPEFLIYFQGTGAADDSGLPNDRFFAVRPEGSVSTLKIQRTERGDSAVYLCASSLAAGRLSTQYFGPGTRLTVL.